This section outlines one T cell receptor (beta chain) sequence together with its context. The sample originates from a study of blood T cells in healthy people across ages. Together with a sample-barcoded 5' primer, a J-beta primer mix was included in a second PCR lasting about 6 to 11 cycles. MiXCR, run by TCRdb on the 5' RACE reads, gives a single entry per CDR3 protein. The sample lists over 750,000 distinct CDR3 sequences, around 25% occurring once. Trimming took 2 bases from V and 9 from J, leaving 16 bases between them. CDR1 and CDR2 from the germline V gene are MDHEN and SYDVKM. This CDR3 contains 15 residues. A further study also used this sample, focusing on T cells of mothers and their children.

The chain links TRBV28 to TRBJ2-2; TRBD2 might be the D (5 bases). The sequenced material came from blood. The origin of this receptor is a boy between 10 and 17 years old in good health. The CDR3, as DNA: TGTGCCAGCAGTTTAGCGGCGGGCCCGCCTAGGGAGCTGTTTTTT. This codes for CASSLAAGPPRELFF.